This is a list of T cell receptor beta chains from one sample in a study of shared clonotypes between healthy human individuals. Clones were sequenced by immunoSEQ multiplex PCR, and TCRdb holds only the in-frame ones, with some missing. Altogether nearly 1,000,000 clones are present, around three quarters being singletons, with the ten largest covering nearly 1.5%. Material for sequencing was memory CD4+ T cells sorted from blood. The receptors stem from a man younger than 35 in good health. Each CDR3 is given with its conserved first and last residue. D genes are given only for firm matches. For some rows the clone size is stated as once, few or many, or as a class when expanded; others skip it.

J gene,V gene,D gene,clone size,CDR3 DNA,CDR3 protein
TRBJ2-2,TRBV30,-,-,TGTGCCTGGAGTGTTGGCAATCCCACCGGGGAGCTGTTTTTT,CAWSVGNPTGELFF
TRBJ2-3,TRBV5-4,-,-,TGTGCCAGCAGCTCCGGGACTTCTAAGTCAGATACGCAGTATTTT,CASSSGTSKSDTQYF
TRBJ2-1,TRBV7-2,-,-,TGTGCCAGCAGCTTAAGAACAGGTCTACGCAATGAGCAGTTCTTC,CASSLRTGLRNEQFF
TRBJ2-1,TRBV5-1,-,-,TGCGCCAGCAGCATATACAATGAGCAGTTCTTC,CASSIYNEQFF
TRBJ1-2,TRBV2,-,many,TGTGCCAGCAGGGCTTCAGGGTCGAATGGCTACACCTTC,CASRASGSNGYTF
TRBJ1-6,TRBV6-1,-,-,TGTGCCAGCAGTGGTCGACAGGCCCGGGGTTCACCCCTCCACTTT,CASSGRQARGSPLHF
TRBJ2-3,TRBV19,TRBD2,-,TGTGCCAGTAGTAGGCGGGAGGGAGCAGATACGCAGTATTTT,CASSRREGADTQYF
TRBJ1-1,TRBV5-1,-,-,TGCGCCAGCAGCCGGGAACTGAAGGGCATGGCTGAAGCTTTCTTT,CASSRELKGMAEAFF
TRBJ2-3,TRBV19,-,-,TGTGCCAGTAGTCGGAGGAGGGAAGATACGCAGTATTTT,CASSRRREDTQYF
TRBJ2-3,TRBV5-1,-,many,TGCGCCAGCAGCTTGGTAGGGGGAAACACAGATACGCAGTATTTT,CASSLVGGNTDTQYF
TRBJ1-5,TRBV28,-,-,TGTGCCAGCAGTAGCCAGGATCAGCCCCAGCATTTT,CASSSQDQPQHF
TRBJ2-4,TRBV2,TRBD2,-,TGTGCCAGCAGGGTCGGGGGGATGGCCAAAAACATTCAGTACTTC,CASRVGGMAKNIQYF
TRBJ2-2,TRBV2,-,-,TGTGCCAGCAGTGGAGACTTGGCCACCGGGGAGCTGTTTTTT,CASSGDLATGELFF
TRBJ2-2,TRBV5-5,TRBD1,-,TGTGCCAGCAGGCGCGGCACAGGGGGTTACGGGGAGCTGTTTTTT,CASRRGTGGYGELFF
TRBJ2-7,TRBV19,TRBD2,once,TGTGCCAGTTCCCGCCCTAGCGGACCCTACGAGCAGTACTTC,CASSRPSGPYEQYF
TRBJ2-1,TRBV5-4,TRBD2,few,TGTGCCAGCAGCTTCAGCGCGGGAGTGGGGAATGAGCAGTTCTTC,CASSFSAGVGNEQFF